One TCR beta chain is described in this entry. Germline values: CDR1 SGHRS, CDR2 YFSETQ. The CDR3 runs 14 residues. V was clipped by 0 bases and J by 3 bases, with 7 bases between them. These data are taken from a study of blood T cell repertoires in COVID-19. The wider study: Sample material is recorded as cDNA or gDNA derived from T cells, B-cell-depleted T cells, or PBMCs.

Per the original data handling: Amplification with reference gene primers provided the estimates of nucleated cell counts. Method: immunoSEQ multiplex PCR; TCRdb's copy keeps in-frame clones and lacks some. V and J calls and clone size are given by that table; D and trimming were obtained from the DNA. This table has 200,000 to 250,000 clones, approximately 90% appearing once. The source of this sequence is a woman aged 40 to 55 with acute or convalescent COVID-19. The sample consisted of peripheral blood. The rearrangement links TRBV5-1 to TRBJ2-1; D might be TRBD1 (5 bases). DNA for the CDR3: TGCGCCAGCAGCTTGGGGGGCCTCTACAATGAGCAGTTCTTC. Translated: CASSLGGLYNEQFF. Looking up the rest from reference TRBV5-1 and TRBJ2-1 gives the full variable domain: KAGVTQTPRYLIKTRGQQVTLSCSPISGHRSVSWYQQTPGQGLQFLFEYFSETQRNKGNFPGRFSGRQFSNSRSEMNVSTLELGDSALYLCASSLGGLYNEQFFGPGTRLTVL.